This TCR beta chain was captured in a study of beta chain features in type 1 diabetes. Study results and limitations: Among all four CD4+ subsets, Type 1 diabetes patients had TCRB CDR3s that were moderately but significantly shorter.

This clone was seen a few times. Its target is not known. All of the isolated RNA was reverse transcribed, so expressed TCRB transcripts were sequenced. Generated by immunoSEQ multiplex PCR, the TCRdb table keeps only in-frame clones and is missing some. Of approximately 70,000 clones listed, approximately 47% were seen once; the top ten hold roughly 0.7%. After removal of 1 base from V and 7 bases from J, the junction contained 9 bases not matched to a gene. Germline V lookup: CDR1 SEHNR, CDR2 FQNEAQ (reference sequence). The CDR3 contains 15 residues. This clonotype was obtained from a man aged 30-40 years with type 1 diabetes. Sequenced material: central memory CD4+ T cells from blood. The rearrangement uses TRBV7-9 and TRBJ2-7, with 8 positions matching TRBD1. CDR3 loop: CASSLVGGQGREQYF. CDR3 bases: TGTGCCAGCAGCTTAGTTGGAGGACAGGGCCGAGAGCAGTACTTC.